The 26 T cell receptor beta chains below were found in one sample sequenced in a study of blood T cell repertoires in COVID-19. Only in-frame clones appear in the TCRdb table, and some are missing; sequencing was by immunoSEQ multiplex PCR. The sample shows around 260,000 clones, over 80% of them seen only once. The sample consisted of peripheral blood. All receptors come from a woman aged 40 to 50 who had recovered from COVID-19.

The chain couples TRBV29-1 to TRBJ1-1, with D possibly matching TRBD1 (5 bases). The CDR3 is made up of 14 amino acids. Per germline, CDR1 SQVTM and CDR2 ANQGSEA. The V and J ends lost 2 bases and 5 bases respectively, with 15 bases between them. CDR3: CSVELGRGGTEAFF. CDR3 DNA sequence: TGCAGCGTTGAATTAGGTAGGGGAGGGACTGAAGCTTTCTTT.

The genes are TRBV18 and TRBJ1-1; 8 positions agree with TRBD1. CDR1 and CDR2 (germline): KGHSH, LQKENI. There are 14 residues in the CDR3. The ends lost 4 bases at V and 6 bases at J; junction bases unmatched: 7. The CDR3 region is CASSLGQGRAEAFF. Written as DNA, the CDR3 is TGTGCCAGCTCACTAGGACAGGGTAGAGCTGAAGCTTTCTTT.

This chain joins TRBV15 and TRBJ1-3; TRBD1 might be the D (6 bases). The CDR3 is made up of 16 amino acids. Germline values: CDR1 LNHNV, CDR2 YYDKDF (reference sequence). V was cut by 5 bases and J by 0 bases, with 14 bases left in between. CDR3 region: CATSADGTSSGNTIYF. As DNA, the CDR3 is TGTGCCACCAGCGCCGACGGGACATCCTCTGGAAACACCATATATTTT.

The CDR3 sequence is CASSYWGGSMNTEAFF. The DNA for the CDR3 is TGTGCCAGCAGTTACTGGGGGGGGAGTATGAACACTGAAGCTTTCTTT. The V call is TRBV6-5, the J call TRBJ1-1, with D possibly TRBD1 on 5 matching bases. This CDR3 comprises 16 residues. Deletions cut 1 base from V and 0 bases from J, with 12 bases between. The germline V gene has CDR1 MNHEY and CDR2 SVGAGI.

J is TRBJ1-1 and V is TRBV11-3; 7 nucleotides align to TRBD1. The CDR3 loop spans 13 amino acids. Germline V lookup: CDR1 SGHNT, CDR2 YENEEA. J was trimmed by 0 bases and V by 8 bases; bases with no gene match: 3. Written as DNA, the CDR3 is TGTGCCAGCCAGGGACAGATGAACACTGAAGCTTTCTTT. It is translated as CASQGQMNTEAFF.

The V and J genes are TRBV7-2 and TRBJ2-5; 11 positions match TRBD2. Germline loops: CDR1 SGHTA, CDR2 FQGNSA. CDR3 size: 17 residues. The junction had 7 bases not matched to a gene; V was cut back by 0 bases and J by 4 bases. Written as DNA, the CDR3 is TGTGCCAGCAGCTTAGCGAGAGGCCTAGCGGGGGGAGAGACCCAGTACTTC. It is translated as CASSLARGLAGGETQYF.

The chain has TRBV24-1 and TRBJ2-1; tentative D call: TRBD1 (6 bases). The CDR3 sequence is 17 residues long. The germline V gene has CDR1 KGHDR and CDR2 SFDVKD. Trimming removed 5 bases from V and 4 bases from J, with 20 bases in between. CDR3: CATSGGQSSVPYNEQFF. The DNA of the CDR3 is TGTGCCACCAGTGGCGGACAGTCCTCTGTTCCGTACAATGAGCAGTTCTTC.

In its sample, this clone was seen once. The chain has TRBV10-3 and TRBJ2-1; 11 bases match TRBD2. The CDR3 consists of 19 residues. V was clipped by 0 bases and J by 4 bases; unmatched bases: 11. Per the germline V gene, CDR1 is ENHRY and CDR2 is SYGVKD. CDR3 coding DNA: TGTGCCATCAGTGAGTCTCTTAAACGGACTAGCGGGTTTTACAATGAGCAGTTCTTC. Its translation: CAISESLKRTSGFYNEQFF.

The rearrangement joins TRBV7-9 to TRBJ2-7; 10 bases align to TRBD1. The CDR3 sequence is 13 residues long. Germline V CDR1 and CDR2: SEHNR, FQNEAQ (reference sequence). The V segment lost 6 bases and the J segment 9 bases; nucleotides outside the gene matches: 8. The chain's CDR3 is CASRRDRGGGQYF. The DNA for the CDR3 is TGTGCCAGCAGACGGGACAGGGGAGGTGGGCAGTACTTC.

The chain couples TRBV6-5 to TRBJ1-1, with TRBD1 matching over 7 bases. The CDR3 sequence is 12 residues long. Looked up from germline, CDR1 is MNHEY and CDR2 is SVGAGI. V lost 7 bases to trimming and J lost 8 bases; unmatched junction nucleotides: 7. CDR3 coding DNA: TGTGCCAGCATCACAGGGGTTGGAGAAGCTTTCTTT. This encodes CASITGVGEAFF.

The chain employs TRBV5-1 and TRBJ1-2; the D gene is possibly TRBD1 (6 bases). V dropped 0 bases and J dropped 4 bases, with 13 bases sitting between them. The CDR3 covers 15 residues. Germline CDR1 and CDR2: SGHRS and YFSETQ. The CDR3 sequence is CASSLVGTLGYGYTF. The CDR3 DNA follows: TGCGCCAGCAGCTTGGTGGGGACACTCGGCTATGGCTACACCTTC.

This clone was detected a few times. This CDR3 is CASSPRYRDSYGYTF. CDR3 bases: TGCGCCAGCAGCCCCCGCTACAGGGACAGCTATGGCTACACCTTC. The chain uses TRBV4-1 and TRBJ1-2; TRBD1 matches 7 bases. This CDR3 region has 15 residues. The trim removed 4 bases at V and 4 bases at J, leaving 9 bases unmatched. Germline V gene lookup returns CDR1 MGHRA and CDR2 YSYEKL.

V is TRBV5-1 and J is TRBJ1-2; D may be TRBD1 (6 bases). There are 15 residues in the CDR3. Trimming removed 1 base at V and 4 bases at J, with 14 bases between. Germline CDR1 is SGHRS and CDR2 is YFSETQ. In nucleotides, the CDR3 is TGCGCCAGCAGCTTGCCTCGCACAGGGTCCTATGGCTACACCTTC. Protein: CASSLPRTGSYGYTF.

J is TRBJ2-7 and V is TRBV9; a weak D match, TRBD2 (6 bases). Germline assignment: CDR1 SGDLS and CDR2 YYNGEE. The germline V and J ends were trimmed by 4 bases and 6 bases, with 14 bases remaining between them. This CDR3 spans 13 amino acids. DNA of the CDR3: TGTGCCAGCAGCCTGGGCGGGGCCACCGAGCAGTACTTC. Its protein product is CASSLGGATEQYF.

V is TRBV10-3 and J is TRBJ1-1, with no clear D. Trimming shortened V by 10 bases and J by 4 bases, and 13 bases separated the two germline ends. The CDR3 consists of 12 residues. The V gene's germline CDR1 is ENHRY and CDR2 SYGVKD. CDR3 DNA sequence: TGTGCCACTGGGGTAGGGAGCACTGAAGCTTTCTTT. Translated: CATGVGSTEAFF.

The rearrangement uses TRBV5-1 and TRBJ2-5; 9 bases match TRBD2. The germline V gene encodes CDR1 SGHRS and CDR2 YFSETQ. The CDR3 length is 16 residues. With V trimmed by 1 base and J by 6 bases, 10 bases remained unmatched. The CDR3 reads CASSLMSSGGGKTQYF. Written as DNA, the CDR3 is TGCGCCAGCAGCTTGATGAGTAGCGGGGGAGGAAAGACCCAGTACTTC.

V usage is TRBV5-6 and J usage is TRBJ2-5, with a weak D call TRBD1 (6 bases). V was cut by 4 bases and J by 2 bases, with 15 bases left in between. Germline V gene data show CDR1 as SGHDT and CDR2 as YYEEEE. The CDR3 is 15 residues long. CDR3 nucleotides: TGTGCCAGCAGCCGAAATCCGACAGGACAAGAGACCCAGTACTTC. It is translated as CASSRNPTGQETQYF.

The V and J genes are TRBV5-1 and TRBJ2-2; 7 bases fit TRBD1. The CDR3 contains 16 residues. V shed 4 bases, J shed 8 bases, and the junction held 14 bases outside the gene matches. The germline V gene has CDR1 SGHRS and CDR2 YFSETQ. This CDR3 reads CASSQRQGIPLGELFF. The DNA for the CDR3 is TGCGCCAGCAGCCAGCGACAGGGTATACCGTTGGGGGAGCTGTTTTTT.

J is TRBJ1-5 and V is TRBV4-1, with TRBD1 matching over 8 bases. The CDR3 is 17 amino acids. V lost 4 bases to trimming and J lost 7 bases; unmatched junction nucleotides: 15. CDR1 and CDR2 (germline): MGHRA, YSYEKL. CDR3 in amino acids: CASSPGTWGSGGQPQHF. CDR3 bases: TGCGCCAGCAGCCCCGGTACTTGGGGGTCAGGGGGCCAGCCCCAGCATTTT.

This rearrangement joins TRBV2 to TRBJ1-2; a weak D match, TRBD1 (5 bases). CDR3 size: 13 residues. With 4 bases removed from V and 3 bases from J, the gap between germline ends came to 9 bases. Germline lookup yields CDR1 SNHLY and CDR2 FYNNEI. The CDR3 DNA is TGTGCCAGCAGTGTTGGGGGGGACTATGGCTACACCTTC. Translating gives CASSVGGDYGYTF.

The chain is built from TRBV5-1 and TRBJ2-1, with 10 nucleotides matching TRBD1. Looked up from germline, CDR1 is SGHRS and CDR2 is YFSETQ. This CDR3 is built from 16 residues. With 4 bases clipped from V and 8 bases from J, the junction kept 12 bases outside the gene matches. The CDR3 reads CASSEGRTGGWDEQFF. DNA of the CDR3: TGCGCCAGCAGCGAGGGCCGGACAGGGGGATGGGATGAGCAGTTCTTC.

V is TRBV2 and J is TRBJ1-6; TRBD1 might be the D (5 bases). The germline V gene has CDR1 SNHLY and CDR2 FYNNEI. The length of the CDR3 is 13 residues. Trimming took 4 bases from V and 10 from J, leaving 11 bases between them. The CDR3: CASSAGGGSPLHF. Written as DNA, the CDR3 is TGTGCCAGCAGTGCGGGGGGAGGATCACCCCTCCACTTT.

V gene TRBV5-6 combines with J gene TRBJ2-7; 10 bases agree with TRBD1. V trimming: 4 bases; J trimming: 5 bases; junction bases outside the gene matches: 6. Germline CDR1 and CDR2: SGHDT and YYEEEE. The CDR3 consists of 14 residues. CDR3: CASSPLGTGDEQYF. CDR3 DNA: TGTGCCAGCAGCCCCCTGGGGACAGGGGACGAGCAGTACTTC. Combining the CDR3 with reference TRBV5-6 and TRBJ2-7 gives the whole variable domain DAGVTQSPTHLIKTRGQQVTLRCSPKSGHDTVSWYQQALGQGPQFIFQYYEEEERQRGNFPDRFSGHQFPNYSSELNVNALLLGDSALYLCASSPLGTGDEQYFGPGTRLTVT.

V and J are TRBV3-1 (or the pseudogene TRBV3-2) and TRBJ2-3, with 13 bases aligning to TRBD2. Germline assignment: CDR1 LGHDT and CDR2 YNNKEL (reference sequence). This CDR3 has 16 residues. Trimming at V came to 4 bases and at J to 4 bases, leaving 5 bases not matched to a gene. The CDR3 DNA reads TGTGCCAGCAGCCGGCGGACTAGCGGGGGCCCAGATACGCAGTATTTT. Translating it yields CASSRRTSGGPDTQYF.

The chain has TRBV7-2 and TRBJ2-5, with a tentative D call TRBD1 (5 bases). This CDR3 region has 11 residues. Trimming left V 4 bases short and J 5 bases short, with 5 bases between. CDR1 SGHTA and CDR2 FQGNSA come from the germline V gene. CDR3 residues: CASSSGETQYF. The CDR3 DNA is TGTGCCAGCAGCTCAGGGGAGACCCAGTACTTC. Variable domain in full (rest from reference TRBV7-2 and TRBJ2-5): GAGVSQSPSNKVTEKGKDVELRCDPISGHTALYWYRQSLGQGLEFLIYFQGNSAPDKSGLPSDRFSAERTGGSVSTLTIQRTQQEDSAVYLCASSSGETQYFGPGTRLLVL.

V and J are TRBV3-1 (or the pseudogene TRBV3-2) and TRBJ1-2, with 7 bases fitting TRBD1. Trimming at V came to 4 bases and at J to 5 bases, leaving 4 bases not matched to a gene. The CDR3 consists of 13 residues. CDR1 is LGHDT, CDR2 YNNKEL, per germline (reference sequence). The CDR3 DNA reads as TGTGCCAGCAGCCCTCAGGGGGGATATGGCTACACCTTC. Encoded protein: CASSPQGGYGYTF.